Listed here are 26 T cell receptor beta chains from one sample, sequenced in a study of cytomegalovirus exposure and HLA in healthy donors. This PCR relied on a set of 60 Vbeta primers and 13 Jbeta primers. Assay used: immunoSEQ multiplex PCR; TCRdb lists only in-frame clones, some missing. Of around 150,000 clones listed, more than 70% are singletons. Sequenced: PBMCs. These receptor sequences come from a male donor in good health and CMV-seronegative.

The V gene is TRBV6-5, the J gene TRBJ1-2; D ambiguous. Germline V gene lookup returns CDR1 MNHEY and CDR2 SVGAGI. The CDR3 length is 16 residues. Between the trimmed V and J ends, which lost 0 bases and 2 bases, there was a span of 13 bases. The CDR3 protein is CASSYSVGEPNYGYTF. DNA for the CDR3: TGTGCCAGCAGTTACTCGGTTGGAGAACCCAACTATGGCTACACCTTC.

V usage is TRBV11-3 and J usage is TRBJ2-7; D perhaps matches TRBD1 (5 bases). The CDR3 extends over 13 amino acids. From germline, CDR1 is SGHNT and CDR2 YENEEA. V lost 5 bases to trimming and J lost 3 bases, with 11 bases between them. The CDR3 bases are TGTGCCAGCAGCACAGGACGGAGCTACGAGCAGTACTTC. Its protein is CASSTGRSYEQYF.

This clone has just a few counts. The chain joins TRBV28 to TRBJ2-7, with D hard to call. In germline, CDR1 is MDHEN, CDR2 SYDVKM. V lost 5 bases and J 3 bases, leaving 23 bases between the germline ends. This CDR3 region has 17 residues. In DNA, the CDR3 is TGTGCCAGCAGTCCTCTACCTTTCCGGCAGGCGAGCTACGAGCAGTACTTC. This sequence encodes CASSPLPFRQASYEQYF.

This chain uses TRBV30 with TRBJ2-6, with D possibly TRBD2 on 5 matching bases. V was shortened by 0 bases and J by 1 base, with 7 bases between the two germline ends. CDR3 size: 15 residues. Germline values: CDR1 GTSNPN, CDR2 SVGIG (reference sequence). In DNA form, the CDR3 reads TGTGCCTGGAGTGTAAGGAGGTCTGGGGCCAACGTCCTGACTTTC. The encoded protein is CAWSVRRSGANVLTF.

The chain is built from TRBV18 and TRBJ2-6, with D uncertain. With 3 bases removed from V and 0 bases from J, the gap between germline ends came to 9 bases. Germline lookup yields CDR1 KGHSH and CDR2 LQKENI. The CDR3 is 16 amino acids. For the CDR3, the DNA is TGTGCCAGCTCACCCACACAGATCTCTGGGGCCAACGTCCTGACTTTC. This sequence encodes CASSPTQISGANVLTF. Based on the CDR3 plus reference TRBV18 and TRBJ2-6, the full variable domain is NAGVMQNPRHLVRRRGQEARLRCSPMKGHSHVYWYRQLPEEGLKFMVYLQKENIIDESGMPKERFSAEFPKEGPSILRIQQVVRGDSAAYFCASSPTQISGANVLTFGAGSRLTVL.

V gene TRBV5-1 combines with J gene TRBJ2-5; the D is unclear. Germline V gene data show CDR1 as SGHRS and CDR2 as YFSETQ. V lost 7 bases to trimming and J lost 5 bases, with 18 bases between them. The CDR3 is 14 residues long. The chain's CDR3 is CASSLGNFWETQYF. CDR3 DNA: TGCGCCAGCTCCCTGGGCAACTTCTGGGAGACCCAGTACTTC.

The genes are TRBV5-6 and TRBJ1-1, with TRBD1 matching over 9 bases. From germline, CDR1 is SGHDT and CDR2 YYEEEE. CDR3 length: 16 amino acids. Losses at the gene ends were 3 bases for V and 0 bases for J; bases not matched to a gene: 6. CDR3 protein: CASSWGQGQMNTEAFF. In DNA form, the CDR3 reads TGTGCCAGCAGCTGGGGACAGGGTCAAATGAACACTGAAGCTTTCTTT.

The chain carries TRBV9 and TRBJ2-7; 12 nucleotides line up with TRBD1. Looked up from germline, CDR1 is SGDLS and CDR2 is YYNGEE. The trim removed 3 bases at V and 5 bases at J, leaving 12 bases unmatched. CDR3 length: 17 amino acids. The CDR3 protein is CASSEGYPGQGAHEQYF. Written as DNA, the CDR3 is TGTGCCAGCAGCGAGGGATACCCGGGACAGGGGGCCCACGAGCAGTACTTC.

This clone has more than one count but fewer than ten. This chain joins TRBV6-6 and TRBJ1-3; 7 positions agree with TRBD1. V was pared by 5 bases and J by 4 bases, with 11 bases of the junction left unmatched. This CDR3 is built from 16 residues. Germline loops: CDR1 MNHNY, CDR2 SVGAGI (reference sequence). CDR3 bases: TGTGCCAGCAGTCCCTCGGACAGGCTGGAAGGAAACACCATATATTTT. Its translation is CASSPSDRLEGNTIYF.

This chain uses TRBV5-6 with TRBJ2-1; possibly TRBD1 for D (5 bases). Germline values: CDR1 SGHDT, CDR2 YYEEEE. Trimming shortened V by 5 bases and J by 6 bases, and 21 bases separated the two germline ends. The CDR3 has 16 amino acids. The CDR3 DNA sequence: TGTGCCAGCAGTTTAACTGGGGCAAATCTAGTCAATGAGCAGTTCTTC. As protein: CASSLTGANLVNEQFF.

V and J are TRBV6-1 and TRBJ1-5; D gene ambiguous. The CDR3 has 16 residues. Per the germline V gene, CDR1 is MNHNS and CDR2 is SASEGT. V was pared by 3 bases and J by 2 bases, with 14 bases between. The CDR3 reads CASSELTGTGNQPQHF. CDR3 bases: TGTGCCAGCAGTGAGTTAACGGGAACGGGCAATCAGCCCCAGCATTTT.

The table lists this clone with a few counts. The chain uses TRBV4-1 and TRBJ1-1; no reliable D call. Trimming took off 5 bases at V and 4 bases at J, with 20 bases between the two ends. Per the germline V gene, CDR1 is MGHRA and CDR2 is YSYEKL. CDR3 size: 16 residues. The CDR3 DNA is TGCGCCAGCAGCGCACATAACCGGGTTACCGGCACTGAAGCTTTCTTT. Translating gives CASSAHNRVTGTEAFF.

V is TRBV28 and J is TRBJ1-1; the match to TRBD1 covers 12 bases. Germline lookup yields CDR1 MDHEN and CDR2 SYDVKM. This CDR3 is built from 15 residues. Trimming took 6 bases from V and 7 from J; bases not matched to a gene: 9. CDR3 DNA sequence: TGTGCCAGCAGAACCGGGACAGGGGGCAGAGTTGAAGCTTTCTTT. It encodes CASRTGTGGRVEAFF.

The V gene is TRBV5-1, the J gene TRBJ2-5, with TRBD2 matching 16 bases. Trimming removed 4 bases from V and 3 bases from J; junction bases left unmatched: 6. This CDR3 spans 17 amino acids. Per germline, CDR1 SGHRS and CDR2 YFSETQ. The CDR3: CASSKTGLAGGKETQYF. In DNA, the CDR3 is TGCGCCAGCAGCAAAACGGGACTAGCGGGAGGGAAAGAGACCCAGTACTTC.

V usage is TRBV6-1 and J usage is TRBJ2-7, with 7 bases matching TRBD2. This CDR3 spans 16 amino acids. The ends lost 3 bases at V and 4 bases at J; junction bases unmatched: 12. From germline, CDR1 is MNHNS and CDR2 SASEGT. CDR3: CASSDVRRESVYEQYF. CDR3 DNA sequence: TGTGCCAGCAGTGACGTCCGGCGGGAGAGTGTGTACGAGCAGTACTTC.

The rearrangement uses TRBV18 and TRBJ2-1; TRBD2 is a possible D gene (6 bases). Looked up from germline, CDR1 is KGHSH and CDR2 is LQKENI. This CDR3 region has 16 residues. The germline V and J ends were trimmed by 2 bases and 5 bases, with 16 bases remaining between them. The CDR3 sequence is CASSPAGPKPNNEQFF. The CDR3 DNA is TGTGCCAGCTCACCAGCGGGGCCGAAGCCCAACAATGAGCAGTTCTTC.

CDR3 region: CASSGQPRNTEAFF. The CDR3 nucleotides are TGCGCCAGCAGCGGTCAACCGCGGAACACTGAAGCTTTCTTT. The rearrangement links TRBV4-3 to TRBJ1-1, with D unclear. The CDR3 consists of 14 residues. Trimming stripped 5 bases from V and 1 base from J, with 11 bases between. The germline V gene encodes CDR1 LGHNA and CDR2 YSLEER.

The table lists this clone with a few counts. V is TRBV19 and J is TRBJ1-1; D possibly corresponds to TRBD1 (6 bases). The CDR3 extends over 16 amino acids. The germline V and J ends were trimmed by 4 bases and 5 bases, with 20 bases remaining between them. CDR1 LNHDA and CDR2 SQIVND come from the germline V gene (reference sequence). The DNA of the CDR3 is TGTGCCAGTAGTACCACGATGGGGGGGGGCGGTACTGAAGCTTTCTTT. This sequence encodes CASSTTMGGGGTEAFF.

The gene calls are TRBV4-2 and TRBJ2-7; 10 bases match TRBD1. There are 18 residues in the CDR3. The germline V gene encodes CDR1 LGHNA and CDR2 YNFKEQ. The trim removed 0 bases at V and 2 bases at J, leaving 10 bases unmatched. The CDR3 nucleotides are TGTGCCAGCAGCCAAGACGACAGGGGGCTAGTTGGAACCTACGAGCAGTACTTC. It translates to CASSQDDRGLVGTYEQYF.

DNA of the CDR3: TGCGCCAGCAGCCCCGGGGGGCCGGGGGAGACCCAGTACTTC. It encodes CASSPGGPGETQYF. This chain joins TRBV5-1 and TRBJ2-5, with a weak D call TRBD2 (7 bases). The CDR3 runs 14 residues. Germline CDR1 and CDR2: SGHRS and YFSETQ. Deletions cut 4 bases from V and 5 bases from J, with 15 bases between. The whole variable domain, remainder taken from reference TRBV5-1 and TRBJ2-5, is KAGVTQTPRYLIKTRGQQVTLSCSPISGHRSVSWYQQTPGQGLQFLFEYFSETQRNKGNFPGRFSGRQFSNSRSEMNVSTLELGDSALYLCASSPGGPGETQYFGPGTRLLVL.

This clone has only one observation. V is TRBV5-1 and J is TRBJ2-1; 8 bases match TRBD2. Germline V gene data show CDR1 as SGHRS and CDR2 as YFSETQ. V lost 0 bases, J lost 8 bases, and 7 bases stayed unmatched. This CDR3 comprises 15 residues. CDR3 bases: TGCGCCAGCAGCTTGGGGGAGCGGGGGTTCGATGAGCAGTTCTTC. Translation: CASSLGERGFDEQFF. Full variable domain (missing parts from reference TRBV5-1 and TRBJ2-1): KAGVTQTPRYLIKTRGQQVTLSCSPISGHRSVSWYQQTPGQGLQFLFEYFSETQRNKGNFPGRFSGRQFSNSRSEMNVSTLELGDSALYLCASSLGERGFDEQFFGPGTRLTVL.

CDR3 coding DNA: TGTGCCAGCAGCGTAGACCCAGGGGTGGACAATGAGCAGTTCTTC. Amino acids: CASSVDPGVDNEQFF. This chain uses TRBV9 with TRBJ2-1, with D possibly TRBD1 on 6 matching bases. This CDR3 has 15 amino acids. Germline V gives CDR1 SGDLS, CDR2 YYNGEE. The V end was cut by 0 bases, the J end by 5 bases, with 12 bases between.

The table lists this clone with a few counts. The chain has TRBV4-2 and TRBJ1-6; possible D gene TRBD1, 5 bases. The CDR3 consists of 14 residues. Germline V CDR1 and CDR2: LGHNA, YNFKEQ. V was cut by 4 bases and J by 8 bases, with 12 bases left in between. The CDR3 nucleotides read TGTGCCAGCAGCCGGGCTGGGGCAGATTCACCCCTCCACTTT. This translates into CASSRAGADSPLHF.

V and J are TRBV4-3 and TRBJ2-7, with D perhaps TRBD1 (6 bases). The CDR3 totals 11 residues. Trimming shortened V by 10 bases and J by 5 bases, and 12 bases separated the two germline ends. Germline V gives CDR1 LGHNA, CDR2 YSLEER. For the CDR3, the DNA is TGCGCCATTAACAGGGTCCACGAGCAGTACTTC. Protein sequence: CAINRVHEQYF.

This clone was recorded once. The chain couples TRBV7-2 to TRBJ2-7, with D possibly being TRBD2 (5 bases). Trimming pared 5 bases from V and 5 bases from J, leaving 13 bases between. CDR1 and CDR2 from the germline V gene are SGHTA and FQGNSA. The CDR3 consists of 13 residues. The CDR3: CASSPVHGNEQYF. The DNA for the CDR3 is TGTGCCAGCAGCCCCGTCCACGGGAACGAGCAGTACTTC.

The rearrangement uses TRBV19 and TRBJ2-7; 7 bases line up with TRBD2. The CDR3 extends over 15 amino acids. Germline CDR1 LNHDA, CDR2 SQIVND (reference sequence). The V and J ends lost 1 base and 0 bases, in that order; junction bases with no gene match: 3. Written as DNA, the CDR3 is TGTGCCAGTAGTATAGCCAGCGGGAACTCCTACGAGCAGTACTTC. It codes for CASSIASGNSYEQYF.